This entry lists 12 T cell receptor beta chains sequenced from one sample in a study of siplizumab effects on memory and regulatory T cells. TCRdb's copy holds only in-frame clones and misses some; the assay was immunoSEQ multiplex PCR. Of around 82,000 clones listed, approximately 93% are singletons. Sequenced input: CD8+ T cells sorted from blood. Receptors originate from a human donor in good health.

The sample holds a few counts of this clone. The V gene is TRBV4-3, the J gene TRBJ1-1; D is possibly TRBD1 (5 bases). The CDR3 totals 14 residues. Trimming cost V 3 bases and J 4 bases, with 12 bases left between them. Germline V gene lookup returns CDR1 LGHNA and CDR2 YSLEER. The CDR3 sequence: CASSHRGAVTEAFF. As DNA, the CDR3 is TGCGCCAGCAGCCACCGAGGGGCAGTCACTGAAGCTTTCTTT.

The V call is TRBV2, the J call TRBJ2-1; the D is unclear. Between the trimmed V and J ends, which lost 8 bases and 10 bases, there was a span of 12 bases. The CDR3 extends over 11 amino acids. Germline loops: CDR1 SNHLY, CDR2 FYNNEI. The CDR3 loop reads CASAMLTEQFF. The CDR3 DNA reads as TGTGCCAGCGCGATGTTGACGGAGCAGTTCTTC.

This chain links TRBV7-2 with TRBJ2-5; D is possibly TRBD2 (6 bases). Trimming stripped 1 base from V and 6 bases from J, with 12 bases between. The CDR3 runs 14 residues. Germline CDR1 and CDR2: SGHTA and FQGNSA. The CDR3 nucleotides read TGTGCCAGCAGCTTAGGGGTCGGGGGAAAGACCCAGTACTTC. Protein sequence: CASSLGVGGKTQYF.

V and J are TRBV4-3 and TRBJ1-2, with D tentatively TRBD1 (6 bases). Between the trimmed V and J ends, which lost 2 bases and 4 bases, there was a span of 23 bases. The V gene's germline CDR1 is LGHNA and CDR2 YSLEER. The CDR3 length is 18 residues. The CDR3 loop reads CASSQSLGDNIYSYGYTF. The CDR3 nucleotides are TGCGCCAGCAGCCAATCCTTAGGGGACAACATCTACTCCTATGGCTACACCTTC.

The chain has TRBV7-6 and TRBJ1-1; D unresolved. V was pared by 9 bases and J by 1 base, with 9 bases between. The V gene's germline CDR1 is SGHVS and CDR2 FNYEAQ. This CDR3 spans 12 amino acids. CDR3 region: CASSKGNTEAFF. CDR3 bases: TGTGCCAGTTCGAAAGGGAACACTGAAGCTTTCTTT.

The chain recombines TRBV21-1 with TRBJ2-1; TRBD2 reflects the table's D call only, with no check against the DNA. TRBV21-1 is a pseudogene segment. This CDR3 comprises 13 residues. CDR3 region: CASSKLEINEQFF. CDR3 coding DNA: TGTGCCAGCAGCAAACTAGAAATCAATGAGCAGTTCTTC.

CDR3 in DNA: TGTGCCTGGAGCGTAGGGGGTGGCTACACCTTC. Its protein product is CAWSVGGGYTF. This sequence joins TRBV30 and TRBJ1-2, with D perhaps TRBD1 (6 bases). Germline CDR1 GTSNPN, CDR2 SVGIG (reference sequence). V lost 3 bases and J 7 bases, leaving 9 bases between the germline ends. The CDR3 covers 11 residues.

The CDR3 nucleotides are TGTGCCAGCAGTTTCTTCCAGCTAGATTCACCCCTCCACTTT. Translated: CASSFFQLDSPLHF. The chain couples TRBV27 to TRBJ1-6; D is unclear. Germline V gene lookup returns CDR1 MNHEY and CDR2 SMNVEV (reference sequence). Trimming cost V 3 bases and J 8 bases, with 11 bases left between them. This CDR3 has 14 amino acids.

The chain joins TRBV7-2 to TRBJ2-3; D is tentatively TRBD1 or TRBD2 (5 bases each). The CDR3 length is 13 residues. Trimming took off 2 bases at V and 4 bases at J, with 7 bases between the two ends. CDR1 SGHTA and CDR2 FQGNSA come from the germline V gene. The CDR3 region is CASSLKGPDTQYF. DNA for the CDR3: TGTGCCAGCAGCTTAAAGGGACCAGATACGCAGTATTTT.

This chain uses TRBV28 with TRBJ2-3; tentatively, D is TRBD1 or TRBD2 (5 bases each). The CDR3 spans 16 residues. Germline CDR1 MDHEN, CDR2 SYDVKM. Trimming shortened V by 6 bases and J by 2 bases, and 18 bases separated the two germline ends. The CDR3 region has the DNA TGTGCCAGCAGGGGGTCGGGACCAATTGTCACAGATACGCAGTATTTT. It translates to CASRGSGPIVTDTQYF.

V is TRBV27 and J is TRBJ2-7, with a possible D match to TRBD1 (6 bases). CDR3 size: 13 residues. The ends were cut back, 1 base at V and 4 bases at J, with 8 bases in the middle. CDR1 MNHEY and CDR2 SMNVEV come from the germline V gene (reference sequence). The DNA for the CDR3 is TGTGCCAGCAGTTTATGGGACACGTACGAGCAGTACTTC. It codes for CASSLWDTYEQYF.

The chain recombines TRBV6-1 with TRBJ1-3; D ambiguous. This CDR3 is 12 amino acids long. Trimming removed 2 bases from V and 2 bases from J, with 1 base in between. The germline gives CDR1 MNHNS, CDR2 SASEGT. The CDR3 DNA follows: TGTGCCAGCAGTGAACCTGGAAACACCATATATTTT. It codes for CASSEPGNTIYF.